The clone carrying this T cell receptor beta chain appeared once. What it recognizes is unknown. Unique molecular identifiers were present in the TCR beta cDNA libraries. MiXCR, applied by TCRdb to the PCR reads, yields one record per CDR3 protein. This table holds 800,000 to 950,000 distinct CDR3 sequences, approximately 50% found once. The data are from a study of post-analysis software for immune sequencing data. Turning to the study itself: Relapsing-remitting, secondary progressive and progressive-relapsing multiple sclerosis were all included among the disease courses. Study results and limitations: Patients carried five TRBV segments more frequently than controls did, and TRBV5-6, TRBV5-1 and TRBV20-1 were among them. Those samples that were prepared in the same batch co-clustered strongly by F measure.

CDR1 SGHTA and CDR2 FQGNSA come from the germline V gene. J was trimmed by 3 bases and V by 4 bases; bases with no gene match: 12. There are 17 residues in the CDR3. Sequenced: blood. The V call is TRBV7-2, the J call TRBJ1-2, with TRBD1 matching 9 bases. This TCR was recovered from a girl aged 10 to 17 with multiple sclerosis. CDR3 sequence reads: CASSSSLRDRVDYGYTF. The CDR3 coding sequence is TGTGCCAGCAGCTCCAGTCTTAGGGACAGGGTGGACTATGGCTACACCTTC. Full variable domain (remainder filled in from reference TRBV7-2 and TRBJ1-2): GAGVSQSPSNKVTEKGKDVELRCDPISGHTALYWYRQSLGQGLEFLIYFQGNSAPDKSGLPSDRFSAERTGGSVSTLTIQRTQQEDSAVYLCASSSSLRDRVDYGYTFGSGTRLTVV.